This T cell receptor beta chain is drawn from a study of blood T cell repertoires in COVID-19 (dated by TCRdb to 2020 to 2021). Background on the whole study: Collaborator samples came from the United States, Italy and Spain and covered acute and convalescent phases of COVID-19. The prospective study material was composed of cDNA or gDNA derived from T cells, B-cell-depleted T cells, or PBMCs. The dataset comprised deeply sampled blood TCRbeta repertoires from subjects exposed to, actively infected with, or recovered from COVID-19. The repertoires were released in a freely available public database meant as a resource for research on the immune response to SARS-CoV-2. Samples came from the ongoing ImmuneRACE study (first 160 participants) plus 1,254 subjects from 6 global collaborators. A de-identified subject ID, COVID-19 status, age in years and sex were almost always included in the sample metadata. Where available, HLA class I and class II types were taken from metadata supplied by the sample provider and were not determined by assay-based typing.

The immunoSEQ Assay, a bias-controlled multiplex PCR, was used to amplify TCRbeta CDR3 regions from genomic DNA. Regarding the original processing steps: Nucleated cell counts per sample were estimated from amplification of reference gene primers within the assay. To quantify the absolute abundance of each unique TCRbeta CDR3 rearrangement, sequence reads were collapsed and filtered. Productive Simpson clonality was computed per sample as the square root of Simpson's diversity index over productive rearrangements. TCRdb's version of the immuneACCESS table is confined to in-frame rearrangements and falls short of the full clone set. An unresolved V gene accounts for under half of the shortfall where checked; the remainder is of unknown origin. The V and J calls and clone size come from that table; D and trimming were worked out from the DNA. The sample table lists 300,000 to 500,000 clones, 85% to 90% of them with a count of one. The ten most abundant clones make up more than 0.85% of the sample.

The investigation overall reported the following: The quantity of clinical and demographic metadata differed by source and by participant and was supplied without curation.

Comments on this clone: Its recognized antigen is unknown. Base-call qualities are not available, and no considerably larger clone is one nucleotide away.

V was cut back by 0 bases and J by 3 bases, leaving a gap of 8 bases between them. Via the germline V gene, CDR1 is MRHNA and CDR2 SNTAGT. There are 14 amino acids in the CDR3, from cysteine to phenylalanine inclusive. Only the CDR3 portion is preserved as DNA: 42 bases, with reading frame beginning at the first base. Enrolling through a virtual design, the prospective study's participants ranged in age from roughly 18 to 89 years and lived across about two dozen United States geographic areas. Cohort assignment in the prospective study relied on participant-reported clinical history from a screening survey and a study questionnaire. In the prospective study, mobile phlebotomists collected whole blood, serum and a nasopharyngeal or oropharyngeal swab from each participant. Prospective study participants could optionally give additional blood draws and questionnaires over an approximately two-month period. Before DNA extraction, blood samples from the prospective study were shipped at room temperature or frozen.

The chain is assembled from TRBV6-4 and TRBJ1-2; a tentative D match to TRBD1 spans 5 bases. This clonotype was sampled from a woman in her thirties with acute COVID-19. The material sequenced was PBMCs or T cells enriched from blood (not recorded which). The CDR3 corresponds to CASSDSGGYYGYTF. The DNA sequence follows: TGTGCCAGCAGTGACTCCGGGGGGTACTATGGCTACACCTTC.